The present TCR beta chain was sequenced within a study of blood T cell repertoires in COVID-19. Across the study: Both acute and convalescent COVID-19 samples were obtained from the United States, Italy and Spain. The cDNA or gDNA used as material had been derived from T cells, B-cell-depleted T cells, or PBMCs.

Per the authors' pipeline: Reference gene primer amplification yielded estimated nucleated cell counts. Repertoires were generated with immunoSEQ multiplex PCR, while TCRdb's copy carries only in-frame clones and drops some. That table supplies the V and J calls and clone size; D and trimming were determined from the DNA. The sample includes roughly 700,000 clones, about 90% seen only once; the top ten take 0.2% to 0.3%. The length of the CDR3 is 12 residues. V was trimmed by 7 bases and J by 6 bases, leaving 12 bases between them. The germline CDR1 and CDR2 sequences are SNHLY and FYNNEI. Sequenced input: peripheral blood. The V call is TRBV2, the J call TRBJ1-1, with a possible D match to TRBD1 (5 bases). The TCR sequence derives from a young woman with acute or convalescent COVID-19. The CDR3 bases are TGTGCCAGCACCCCAGGGTGGGCTGAAGCTTTCTTT. Translation gives CASTPGWAEAFF.